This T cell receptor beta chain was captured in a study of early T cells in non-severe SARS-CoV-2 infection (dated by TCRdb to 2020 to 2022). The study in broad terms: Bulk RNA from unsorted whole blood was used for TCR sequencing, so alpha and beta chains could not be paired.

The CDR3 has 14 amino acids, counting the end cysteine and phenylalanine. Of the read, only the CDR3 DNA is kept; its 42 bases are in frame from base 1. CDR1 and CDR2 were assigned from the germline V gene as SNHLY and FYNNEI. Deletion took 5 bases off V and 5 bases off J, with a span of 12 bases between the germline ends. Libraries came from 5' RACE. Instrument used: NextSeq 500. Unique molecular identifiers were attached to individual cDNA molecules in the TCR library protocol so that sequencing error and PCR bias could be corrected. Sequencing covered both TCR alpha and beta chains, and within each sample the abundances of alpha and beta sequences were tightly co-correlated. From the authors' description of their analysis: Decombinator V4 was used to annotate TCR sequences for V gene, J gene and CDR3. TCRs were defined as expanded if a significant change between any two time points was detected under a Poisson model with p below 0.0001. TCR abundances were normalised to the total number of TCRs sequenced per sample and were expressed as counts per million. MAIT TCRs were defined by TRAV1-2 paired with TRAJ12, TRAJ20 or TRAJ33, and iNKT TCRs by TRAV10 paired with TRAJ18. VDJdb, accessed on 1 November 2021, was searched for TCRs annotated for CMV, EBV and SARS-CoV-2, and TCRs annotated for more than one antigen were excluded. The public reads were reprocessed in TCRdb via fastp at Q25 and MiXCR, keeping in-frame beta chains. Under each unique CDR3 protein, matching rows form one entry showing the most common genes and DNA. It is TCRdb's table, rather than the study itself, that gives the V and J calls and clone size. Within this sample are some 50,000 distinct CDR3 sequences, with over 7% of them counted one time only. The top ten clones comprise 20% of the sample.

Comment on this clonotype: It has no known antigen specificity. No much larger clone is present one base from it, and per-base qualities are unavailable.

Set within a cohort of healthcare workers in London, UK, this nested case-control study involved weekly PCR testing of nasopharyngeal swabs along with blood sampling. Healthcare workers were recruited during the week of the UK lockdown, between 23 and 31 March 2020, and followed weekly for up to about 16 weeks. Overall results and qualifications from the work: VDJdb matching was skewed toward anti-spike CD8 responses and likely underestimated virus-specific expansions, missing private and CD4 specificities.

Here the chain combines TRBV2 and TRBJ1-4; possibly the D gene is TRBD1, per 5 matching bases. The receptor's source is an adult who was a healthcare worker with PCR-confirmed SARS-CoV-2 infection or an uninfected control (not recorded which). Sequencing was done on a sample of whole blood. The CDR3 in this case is CASSTGTVNEKLFF. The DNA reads TGTGCCAGCAGTACCGGGACCGTCAATGAAAAACTGTTTTTT.